What follows is one TCR beta chain and its context. Its antigen is unknown. No much larger clone exists at a distance of one base, and base qualities are not known. This sample is part of a study of early T cells in non-severe SARS-CoV-2 infection (dated by TCRdb to the early 2020s). Regarding the complete study: TCR sequencing used bulk RNA from unsorted whole blood, so alpha and beta chains could not be paired. What the study reported, not specific to this receptor: VDJdb matching was skewed toward anti-spike CD8 responses and likely underestimated virus-specific expansions by missing private and CD4 specificities.

The study was a case-control design nested within a healthcare worker cohort in London, UK, with weekly nasopharyngeal swab PCR tests and blood sampling. Healthcare workers were recruited during the week of the UK lockdown, between 23 and 31 March 2020, and followed weekly for up to about 15 weeks. According to the germline V gene (reference sequence), CDR1 reads SGHNT and CDR2 reads YYREEE. Measured from the cysteine to the phenylalanine, the CDR3 is 15 residues long. Only the CDR3 part of the read is kept: 45 bases, read in frame from the first base. Trimmed from V: 3 bases; trimmed from J: 2 bases; junction bases lacking a gene match: 8. Library prep was done by 5' RACE. The run used a NextSeq 500. To correct for sequencing error and PCR bias, the TCR library protocol tagged individual cDNA molecules with unique molecular identifiers. Both TCR alpha and beta chains were sequenced, and tight co-correlation was observed between alpha and beta sequence abundances in each sample. Per the original workflow: V gene, J gene and CDR3 annotation of TCR sequences was performed with Decombinator V4. TCRs were defined as expanded if a significant change between any two time points was detected under a Poisson model with p below 0.0001. TCR abundances were normalised to the total number of TCRs sequenced per sample and expressed as counts per million. MAIT TCRs were defined by TRAV1-2 paired with TRAJ12, TRAJ20 or TRAJ33, and iNKT TCRs by TRAV10 paired with TRAJ18. VDJdb, accessed 1 November 2021, was searched for CMV, EBV and SARS-CoV-2 annotated TCRs, excluding TCRs annotated for multiple antigens. In-frame beta chains were kept once TCRdb had trimmed the public reads at Q25 with fastp and called clones with MiXCR. Each CDR3 protein gets just one entry, which takes the most common genes and DNA from the rows behind it. For this entry, the V and J calls and clone size follow TCRdb and not the study's own pipeline. The sample table holds around 58,000 distinct CDR3 sequences, of which about 7.6% were seen once. The biggest ten clones account for more than 9% of the sample.

The V gene is TRBV5-4 and the J gene is TRBJ2-7; 7 central nucleotides agree with TRBD1. The sample consisted of whole blood, taken at baseline. The receptor was derived from an adult who was a healthcare worker with PCR-confirmed SARS-CoV-2 infection or an uninfected control (not recorded which). The CDR3 region has the sequence CASSSGTELTYEQYF. In nucleotides, the sequence is TGTGCCAGCAGCTCGGGGACAGAACTAACCTACGAGCAGTACTTC.